This TCR beta chain was observed in a study of T cells after yellow fever vaccination. Findings and limits, study-wide: The secondary response showed a weaker magnitude and a faster peak, day 5 versus 15. Within FACS-sorted repertoires, abundant clonotypes contaminating from the bulk population could be present.

This clonotype was seen ten or more times. No antigen is known for it. CDR3 length equals 15 residues. V dropped 4 bases and J dropped 2; count of bases not matched to a gene: 5. Germline CDR1 reads SGHRS; CDR2 reads YFSETQ. Researchers made TCR cDNA using 5'RACE template switching, and this step added a universal primer site and UMIs. TCRdb independently ran MiXCR on the 5' RACE reads; one entry per CDR3 protein. Of roughly 170,000 distinct CDR3 sequences in the sample, 6.2% are singletons; the top ten hold 2.9%. The sequencing here drew on CD4+ T cells sorted from PBMCs, taken on the day of the first yellow fever vaccination. This sequence originates from a man between 18 and 29 years old who received the YFV17D yellow fever vaccine. The chain employs TRBV5-1 and TRBJ1-4; TRBD1 matches at 7 bases. The CDR3 coding sequence is TGCGCCAGCAGCCTAGACAGGGCTACTAATGAAAAACTGTTTTTT. The encoded protein is CASSLDRATNEKLFF.